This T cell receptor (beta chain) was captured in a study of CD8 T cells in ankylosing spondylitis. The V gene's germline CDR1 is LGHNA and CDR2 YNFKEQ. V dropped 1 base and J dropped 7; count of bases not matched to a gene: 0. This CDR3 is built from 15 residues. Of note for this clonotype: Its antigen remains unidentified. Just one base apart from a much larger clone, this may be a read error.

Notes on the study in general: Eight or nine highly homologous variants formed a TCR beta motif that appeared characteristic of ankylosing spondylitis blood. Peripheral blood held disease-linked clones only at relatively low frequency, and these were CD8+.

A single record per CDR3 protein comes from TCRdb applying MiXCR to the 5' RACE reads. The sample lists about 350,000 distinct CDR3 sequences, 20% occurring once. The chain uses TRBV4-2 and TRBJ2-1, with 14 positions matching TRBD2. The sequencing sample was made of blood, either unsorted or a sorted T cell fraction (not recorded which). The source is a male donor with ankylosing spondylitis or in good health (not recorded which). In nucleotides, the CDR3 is TGTGCCAGCAGCCAAGGGACTAGCGGGGGGAATGAGCAGTTCTTC. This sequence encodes CASSQGTSGGNEQFF.